The subject of this entry is one T cell receptor (beta chain). Its cognate antigen is unknown. This entry comes from a study of cytomegalovirus exposure and HLA in healthy donors. Findings and limits, study-wide: The authors enumerated over 150 TCR beta chains as linked to cytomegalovirus. In vitro checks showed that a few CMV-associated chains really do target CMV antigens.

The PCR made use of 60 Vbeta and 13 Jbeta primers. Profiled with immunoSEQ multiplex PCR; TCRdb holds only in-frame clones, not every one. There are 100,000 to 150,000 clones in the sample; about 80% occur only once, and 1.8% lies in the top ten. The CDR3 covers 14 residues. J was trimmed by 12 bases and V by 6 bases; bases with no gene match: 9. The germline gives CDR1 SNHLY, CDR2 FYNNEI. The sequence was collected from a man aged 18 to 30 in good health and CMV-seronegative. The sequenced sample was PBMCs. The rearrangement links TRBV2 to TRBJ2-1, with 12 nucleotides matching TRBD2. The DNA for the CDR3 is TGTGCCAGCAGATCCTCTCGGGGACTAGCGGGGCAGTTCTTC. Translated, it gives CASRSSRGLAGQFF.